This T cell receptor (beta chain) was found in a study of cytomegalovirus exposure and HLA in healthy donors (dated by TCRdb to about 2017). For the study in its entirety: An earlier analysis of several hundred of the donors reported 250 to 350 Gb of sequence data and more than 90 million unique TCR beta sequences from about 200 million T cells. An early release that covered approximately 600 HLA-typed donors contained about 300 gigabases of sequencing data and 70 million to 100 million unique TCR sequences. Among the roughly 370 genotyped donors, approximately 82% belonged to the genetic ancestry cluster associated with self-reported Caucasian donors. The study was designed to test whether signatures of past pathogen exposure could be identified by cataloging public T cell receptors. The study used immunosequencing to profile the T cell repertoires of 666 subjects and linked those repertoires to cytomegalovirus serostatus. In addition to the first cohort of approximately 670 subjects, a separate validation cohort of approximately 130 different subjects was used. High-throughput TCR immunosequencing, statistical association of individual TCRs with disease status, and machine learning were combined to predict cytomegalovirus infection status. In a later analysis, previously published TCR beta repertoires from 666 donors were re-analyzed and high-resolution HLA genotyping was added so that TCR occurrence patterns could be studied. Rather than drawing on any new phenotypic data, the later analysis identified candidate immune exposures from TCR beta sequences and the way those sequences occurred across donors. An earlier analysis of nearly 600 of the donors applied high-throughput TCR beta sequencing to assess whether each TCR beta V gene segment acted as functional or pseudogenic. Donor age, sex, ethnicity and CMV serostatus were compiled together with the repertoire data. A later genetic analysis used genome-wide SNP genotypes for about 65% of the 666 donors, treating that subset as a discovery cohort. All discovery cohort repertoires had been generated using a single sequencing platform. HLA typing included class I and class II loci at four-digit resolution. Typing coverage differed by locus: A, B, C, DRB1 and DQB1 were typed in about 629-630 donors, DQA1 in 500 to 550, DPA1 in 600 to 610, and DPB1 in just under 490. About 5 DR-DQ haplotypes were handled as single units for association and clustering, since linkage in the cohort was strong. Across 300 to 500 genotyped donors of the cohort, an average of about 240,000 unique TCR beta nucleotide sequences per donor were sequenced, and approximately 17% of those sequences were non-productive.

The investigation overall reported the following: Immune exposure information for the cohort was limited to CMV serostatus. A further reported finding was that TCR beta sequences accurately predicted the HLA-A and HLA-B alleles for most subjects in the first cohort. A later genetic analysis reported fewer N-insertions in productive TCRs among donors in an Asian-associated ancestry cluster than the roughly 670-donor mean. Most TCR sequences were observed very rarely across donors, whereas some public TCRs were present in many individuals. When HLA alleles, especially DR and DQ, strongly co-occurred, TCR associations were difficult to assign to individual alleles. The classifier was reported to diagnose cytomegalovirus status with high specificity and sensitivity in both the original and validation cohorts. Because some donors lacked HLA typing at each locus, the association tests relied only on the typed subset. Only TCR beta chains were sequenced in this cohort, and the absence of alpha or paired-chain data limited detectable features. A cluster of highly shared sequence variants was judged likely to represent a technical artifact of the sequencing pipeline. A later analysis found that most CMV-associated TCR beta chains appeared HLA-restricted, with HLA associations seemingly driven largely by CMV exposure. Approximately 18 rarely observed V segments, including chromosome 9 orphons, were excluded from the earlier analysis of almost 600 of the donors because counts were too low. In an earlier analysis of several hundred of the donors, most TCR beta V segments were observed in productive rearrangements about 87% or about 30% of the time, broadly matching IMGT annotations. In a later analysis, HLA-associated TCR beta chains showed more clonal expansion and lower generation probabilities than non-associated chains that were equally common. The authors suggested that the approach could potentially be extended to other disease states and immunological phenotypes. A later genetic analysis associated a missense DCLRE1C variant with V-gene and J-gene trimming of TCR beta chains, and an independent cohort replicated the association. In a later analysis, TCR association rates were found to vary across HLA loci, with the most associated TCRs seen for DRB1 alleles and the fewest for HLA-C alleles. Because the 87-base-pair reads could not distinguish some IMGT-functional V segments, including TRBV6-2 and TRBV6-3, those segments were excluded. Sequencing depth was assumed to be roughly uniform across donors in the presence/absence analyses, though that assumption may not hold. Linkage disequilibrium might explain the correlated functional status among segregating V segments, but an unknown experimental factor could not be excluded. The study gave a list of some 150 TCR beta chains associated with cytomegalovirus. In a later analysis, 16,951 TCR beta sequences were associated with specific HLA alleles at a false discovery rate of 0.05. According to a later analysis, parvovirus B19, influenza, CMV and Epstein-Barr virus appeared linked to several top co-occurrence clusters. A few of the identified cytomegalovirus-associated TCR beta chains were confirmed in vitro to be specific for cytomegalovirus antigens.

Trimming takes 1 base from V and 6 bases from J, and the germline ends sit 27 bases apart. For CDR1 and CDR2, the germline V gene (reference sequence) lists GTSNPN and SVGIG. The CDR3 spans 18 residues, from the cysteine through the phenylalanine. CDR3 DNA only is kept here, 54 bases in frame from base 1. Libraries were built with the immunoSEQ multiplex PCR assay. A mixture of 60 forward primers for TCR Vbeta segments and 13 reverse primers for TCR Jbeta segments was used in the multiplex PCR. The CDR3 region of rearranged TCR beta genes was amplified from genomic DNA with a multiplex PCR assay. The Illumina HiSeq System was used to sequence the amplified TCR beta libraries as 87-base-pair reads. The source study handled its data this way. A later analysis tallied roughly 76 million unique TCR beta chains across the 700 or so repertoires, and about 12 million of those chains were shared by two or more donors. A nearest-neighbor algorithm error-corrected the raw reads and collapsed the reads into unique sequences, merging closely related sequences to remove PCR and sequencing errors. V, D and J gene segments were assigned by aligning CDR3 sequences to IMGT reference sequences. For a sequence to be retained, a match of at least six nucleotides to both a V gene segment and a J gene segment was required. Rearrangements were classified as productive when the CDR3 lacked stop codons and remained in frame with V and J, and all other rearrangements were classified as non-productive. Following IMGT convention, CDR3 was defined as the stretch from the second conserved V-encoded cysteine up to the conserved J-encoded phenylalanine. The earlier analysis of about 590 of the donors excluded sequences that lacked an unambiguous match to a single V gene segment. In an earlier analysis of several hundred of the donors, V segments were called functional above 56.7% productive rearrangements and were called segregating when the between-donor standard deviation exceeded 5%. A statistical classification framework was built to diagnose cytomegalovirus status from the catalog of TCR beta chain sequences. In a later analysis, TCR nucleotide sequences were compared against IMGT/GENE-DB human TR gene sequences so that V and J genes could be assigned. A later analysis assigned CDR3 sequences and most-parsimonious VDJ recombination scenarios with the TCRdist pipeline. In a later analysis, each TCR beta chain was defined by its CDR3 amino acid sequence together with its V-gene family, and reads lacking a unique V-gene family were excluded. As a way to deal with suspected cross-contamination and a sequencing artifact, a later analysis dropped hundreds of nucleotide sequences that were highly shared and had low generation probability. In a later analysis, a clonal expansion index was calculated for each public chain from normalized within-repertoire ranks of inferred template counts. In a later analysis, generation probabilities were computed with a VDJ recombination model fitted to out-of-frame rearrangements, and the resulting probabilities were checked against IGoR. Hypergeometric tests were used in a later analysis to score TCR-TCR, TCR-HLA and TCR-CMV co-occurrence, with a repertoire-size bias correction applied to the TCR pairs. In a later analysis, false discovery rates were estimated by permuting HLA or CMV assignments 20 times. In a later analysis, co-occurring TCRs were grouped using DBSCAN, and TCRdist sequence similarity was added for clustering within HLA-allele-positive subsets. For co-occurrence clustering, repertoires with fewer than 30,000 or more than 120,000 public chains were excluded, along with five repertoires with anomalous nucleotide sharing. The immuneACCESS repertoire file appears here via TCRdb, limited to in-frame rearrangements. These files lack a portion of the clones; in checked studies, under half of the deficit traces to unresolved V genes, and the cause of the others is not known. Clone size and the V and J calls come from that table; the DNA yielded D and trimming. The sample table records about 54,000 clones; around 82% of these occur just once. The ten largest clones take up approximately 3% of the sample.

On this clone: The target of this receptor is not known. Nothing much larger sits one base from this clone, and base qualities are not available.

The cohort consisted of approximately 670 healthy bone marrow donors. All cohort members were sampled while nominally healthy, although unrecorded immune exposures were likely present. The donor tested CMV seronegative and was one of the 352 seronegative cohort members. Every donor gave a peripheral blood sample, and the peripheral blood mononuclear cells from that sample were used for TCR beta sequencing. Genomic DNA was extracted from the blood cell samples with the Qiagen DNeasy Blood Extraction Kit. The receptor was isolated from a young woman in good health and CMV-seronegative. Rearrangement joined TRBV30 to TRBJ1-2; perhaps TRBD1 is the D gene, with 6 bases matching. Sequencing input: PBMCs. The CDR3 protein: CAWSGNRVPRRQVDGYTF. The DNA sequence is TGTGCCTGGAGTGGAAACAGGGTGCCGAGGAGGCAAGTGGATGGCTACACCTTC. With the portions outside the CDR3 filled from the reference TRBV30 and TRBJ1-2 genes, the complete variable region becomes SQTIHQWPATLVQPVGSPLSLECTVEGTSNPNLYWYRQAAGRGLQLLFYSVGIGQISSEVPQNLSASRPQDRQFILSSKKLLLSDSGFYLCAWSGNRVPRRQVDGYTFGSGTRLTVV.